This TCR beta chain stems from a study of shared clonotypes between healthy human individuals. Study-level information: Each donor had three CD4 naive, three CD4 memory, two CD8 naive and one CD8 memory plate.

V lost 0 bases to trimming and J lost 7 bases; unmatched junction nucleotides: 8. The CDR3 has 18 amino acids. Germline V gene sequence: CDR1 LGHNA, CDR2 YSLEER. Only in-frame clones appear in the TCRdb table, and some are missing; sequencing was by immunoSEQ multiplex PCR. This sample has some 1,100,000 clones, with roughly 74% found just once. The TCR sequence derives from a man between 18 and 29 years old in good health. Some clones in this sample may be carry-over from other donors' samples. Input material: memory CD4+ T cells from PBMCs. The subset here: CD45RA-negative fraction. The V gene is TRBV4-3, the J gene TRBJ2-1, with 14 bases fitting TRBD2. The CDR3 spells CASSQDRGTSGGVNEQFF. Written as DNA, the CDR3 is TGCGCCAGCAGCCAAGATCGCGGGACTAGCGGGGGTGTAAATGAGCAGTTCTTC.